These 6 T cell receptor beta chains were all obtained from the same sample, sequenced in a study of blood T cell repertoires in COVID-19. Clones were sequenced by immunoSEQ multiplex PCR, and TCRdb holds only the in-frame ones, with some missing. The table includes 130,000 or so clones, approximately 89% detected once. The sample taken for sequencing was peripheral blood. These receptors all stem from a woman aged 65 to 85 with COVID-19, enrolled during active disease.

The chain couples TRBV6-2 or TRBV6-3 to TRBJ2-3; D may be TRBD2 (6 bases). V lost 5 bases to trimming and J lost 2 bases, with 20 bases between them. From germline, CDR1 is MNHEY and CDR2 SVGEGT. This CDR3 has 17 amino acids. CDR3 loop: CASSQRTPAGFTDTQYF. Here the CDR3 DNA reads TGTGCCAGCAGTCAAAGAACGCCCGCGGGATTCACAGATACGCAGTATTTT.

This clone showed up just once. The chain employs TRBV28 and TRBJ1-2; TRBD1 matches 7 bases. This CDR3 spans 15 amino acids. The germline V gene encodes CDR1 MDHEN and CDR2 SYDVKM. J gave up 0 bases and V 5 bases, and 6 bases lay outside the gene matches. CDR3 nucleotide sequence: TGTGCCAGCAGTCCCCGACAGGGCTCTAACTATGGCTACACCTTC. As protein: CASSPRQGSNYGYTF.

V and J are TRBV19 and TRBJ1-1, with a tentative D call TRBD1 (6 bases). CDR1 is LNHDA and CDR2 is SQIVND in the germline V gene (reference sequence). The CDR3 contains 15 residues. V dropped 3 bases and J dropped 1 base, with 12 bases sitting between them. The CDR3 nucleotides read TGTGCCAGTAGTATCCCCAGCAGGGGGAACACTGAAGCTTTCTTT. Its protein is CASSIPSRGNTEAFF. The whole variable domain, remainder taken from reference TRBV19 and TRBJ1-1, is DGGITQSPKYLFRKEGQNVTLSCEQNLNHDAMYWYRQDPGQGLRLIYYSQIVNDFQKGDIAEGYSVSREKKESFPLTVTSAQKNPTAFYLCASSIPSRGNTEAFFGQGTRLTVV.

The CDR3 sequence is CASSYPPITDTQYF. Written as DNA, the CDR3 is TGTGCCAGCAGTTACCCGCCTATCACAGATACGCAGTATTTT. V is TRBV6-2 or TRBV6-3 and J is TRBJ2-3, with D hard to call. The CDR3 sequence is 14 residues long. V was trimmed by 2 bases and J by 2 bases, leaving 8 bases between them. Germline CDR1 reads MNHEY; CDR2 reads SVGEGT.

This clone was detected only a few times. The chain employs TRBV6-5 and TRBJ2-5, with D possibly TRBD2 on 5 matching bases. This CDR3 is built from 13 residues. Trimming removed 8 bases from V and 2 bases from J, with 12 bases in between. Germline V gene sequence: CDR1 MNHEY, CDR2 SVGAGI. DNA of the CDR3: TGTGCCAGCGGCGGGTACCTTCAAGAGACCCAGTACTTC. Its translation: CASGGYLQETQYF.

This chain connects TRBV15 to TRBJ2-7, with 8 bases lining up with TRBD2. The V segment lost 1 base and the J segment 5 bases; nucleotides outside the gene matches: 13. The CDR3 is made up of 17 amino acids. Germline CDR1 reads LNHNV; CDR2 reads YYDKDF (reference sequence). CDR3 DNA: TGTGCCACCAGCAGAGGGAGGACTAGCAGGACCTCGGACGAGCAGTACTTC. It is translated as CATSRGRTSRTSDEQYF.